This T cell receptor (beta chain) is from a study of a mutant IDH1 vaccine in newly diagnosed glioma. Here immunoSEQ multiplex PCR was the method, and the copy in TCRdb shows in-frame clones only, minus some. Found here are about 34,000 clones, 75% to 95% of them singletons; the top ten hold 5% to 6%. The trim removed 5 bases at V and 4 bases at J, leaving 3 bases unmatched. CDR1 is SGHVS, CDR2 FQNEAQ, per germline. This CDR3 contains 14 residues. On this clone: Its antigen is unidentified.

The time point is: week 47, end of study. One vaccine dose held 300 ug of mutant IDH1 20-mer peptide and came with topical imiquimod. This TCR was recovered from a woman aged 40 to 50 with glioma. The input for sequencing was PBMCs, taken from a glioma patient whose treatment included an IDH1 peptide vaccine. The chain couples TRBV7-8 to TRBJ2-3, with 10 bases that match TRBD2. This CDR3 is CASSPLAGADTQYF. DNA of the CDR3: TGTGCCAGCAGCCCCCTAGCGGGGGCAGATACGCAGTATTTT.